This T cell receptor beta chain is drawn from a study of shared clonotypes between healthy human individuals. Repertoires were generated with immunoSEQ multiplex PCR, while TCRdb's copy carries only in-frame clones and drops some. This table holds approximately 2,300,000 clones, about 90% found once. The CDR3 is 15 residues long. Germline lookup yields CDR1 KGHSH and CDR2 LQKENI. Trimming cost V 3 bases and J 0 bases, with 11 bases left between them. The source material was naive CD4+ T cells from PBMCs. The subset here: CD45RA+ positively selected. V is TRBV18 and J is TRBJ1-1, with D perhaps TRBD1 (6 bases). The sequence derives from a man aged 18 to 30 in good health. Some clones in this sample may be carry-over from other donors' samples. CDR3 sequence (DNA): TGTGCCAGCTCACCTAGGGACAACATGAACACTGAAGCTTTCTTT. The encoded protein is CASSPRDNMNTEAFF.